The 32 T cell receptor beta chains below all came from one sample that was sequenced in a study of early T cells in non-severe SARS-CoV-2 infection (dated by TCRdb to the early 2020s). The library came from 5' RACE. For sequencing, a NextSeq 500 was employed. TCRdb's own reprocessing of the public reads used fastp at Q25 and MiXCR and kept productive beta chains. Merged by CDR3 protein, the rows form single entries marked with the most common genes and DNA. The sample includes 60,000 to 65,000 distinct CDR3 sequences, with 8.5% to 9.5% observed a single time. 1.2% of the sample comes from the top ten. The specimen was whole blood. Receptors were obtained from an adult who was a healthcare worker with PCR-confirmed SARS-CoV-2 infection or an uninfected control (not recorded which).

CDR3 bases: TGTGCCAGCAGTGAAGACAGTTATGGAAACACCATATATTTT. Amino acids: CASSEDSYGNTIYF. The gene calls are TRBV2 and TRBJ1-3; D uncertain. V lost 1 base, J lost 3 bases, and 7 bases lay in between. In germline, CDR1 is SNHLY, CDR2 FYNNEI. The CDR3 has 14 residues.

This clonotype was seen only a few times. The J gene is TRBJ2-3, the V gene TRBV24-1; TRBD1 matches at 7 bases. Germline loops: CDR1 KGHDR, CDR2 SFDVKD. V was pared by 4 bases and J by 1 base, with 4 bases of the junction left unmatched. The CDR3 covers 15 residues. In DNA form, the CDR3 reads TGTGCCACCAGTGACGCCGGGACAGGCACAGATACGCAGTATTTT. Amino acids: CATSDAGTGTDTQYF.

This clonotype has a handful of counts. This rearrangement joins TRBV5-1 to TRBJ1-2; possibly TRBD1 for D (5 bases). This CDR3 comprises 16 residues. Germline loops: CDR1 SGHRS, CDR2 YFSETQ. Trimming took off 3 bases at V and 8 bases at J, with 23 bases between the two ends. The CDR3 is CASSSLPTGGRGGYTF. CDR3 DNA sequence: TGCGCCAGCAGCTCGTTACCCACAGGCGGGAGGGGCGGCTACACCTTC. Full variable domain (remainder filled in from reference TRBV5-1 and TRBJ1-2): KAGVTQTPRYLIKTRGQQVTLSCSPISGHRSVSWYQQTPGQGLQFLFEYFSETQRNKGNFPGRFSGRQFSNSRSEMNVSTLELGDSALYLCASSSLPTGGRGGYTFGSGTRLTVV.

This clonotype has ten or more counts. This sequence joins TRBV5-5 and TRBJ2-2; D might be TRBD2 (6 bases). Trimming took off 1 base at V and 6 bases at J, with 13 bases between the two ends. Germline V CDR1 and CDR2: SGHKS, YYEKEE (reference sequence). The CDR3 sequence is 15 residues long. In DNA, the CDR3 is TGTGCCAGCAGCTTGTCGGAGGGACTTTCCGGGGAGCTGTTTTTT. It yields the protein CASSLSEGLSGELFF.

Many counts were recorded for this clonotype. This chain joins TRBV14 and TRBJ1-1; D call uncertain. Germline CDR1 reads SGHDN; CDR2 reads FVKESK. The CDR3 extends over 13 amino acids. V shed 5 bases and J shed 1 base, with 8 bases lying between them. In nucleotides, the CDR3 is TGTGCCAGCAGCATTCAGACGAACACTGAAGCTTTCTTT. Translated, it gives CASSIQTNTEAFF. The full variable domain, with the rest looked up from reference TRBV14 and TRBJ1-1, is EAGVTQFPSHSVIEKGQTVTLRCDPISGHDNLYWYRRVMGKEIKFLLHFVKESKQDESGMPNNRFLAERTGGTYSTLKVQPAELEDSGVYFCASSIQTNTEAFFGQGTRLTVV.

This chain uses TRBV7-6 with TRBJ2-3, with 7 bases that match TRBD2. V shed 5 bases and J 9 bases; nucleotides not matched to a gene: 2. Germline-derived CDR1 and CDR2 are SGHVS and FNYEAQ. The CDR3 covers 11 residues. The CDR3 sequence is CASSQGLTQYF. Written as DNA, the CDR3 is TGTGCCAGCAGCCAGGGACTAACGCAGTATTTT.

The sample holds many counts of this clonotype. The rearrangement links TRBV20-1 to TRBJ1-2; a possible D gene is TRBD1 (6 bases). The CDR3 is 12 residues long. Trimming pared 6 bases from V and 8 bases from J, leaving 16 bases between. Germline CDR1 reads DFQATT; CDR2 reads SNEGSKA (reference sequence). The CDR3 sequence: CSARTDSSGYTF. The CDR3 bases are TGCAGTGCGCGGACAGACTCTTCCGGCTACACCTTC.

In this sample, this clonotype turned up many times. The chain links TRBV6-5 to TRBJ2-2, with 7 bases aligning to TRBD1. The CDR3 extends over 17 amino acids. The V gene end was trimmed by 2 bases and the J gene end by 4 bases; junction bases not matched to a gene: 10. Germline assignment: CDR1 MNHEY and CDR2 SVGAGI. The CDR3 loop is CASSYLGQILSTGELFF. CDR3 nucleotides: TGTGCCAGCAGTTACCTGGGACAGATCCTATCCACCGGGGAGCTGTTTTTT.

The gene calls are TRBV12-3 or TRBV12-4 and TRBJ1-3; D is unclear. Trimming shortened V by 4 bases and J by 1 base, and 5 bases separated the two germline ends. CDR3 length: 13 residues. The CDR3 region is CASSYSSGNTIYF. The DNA of the CDR3 is TGTGCCAGCAGTTACTCATCTGGAAACACCATATATTTT.

This clonotype was observed many times. This chain uses TRBV5-1 with TRBJ2-2; D possibly corresponds to TRBD2 (5 bases). V was trimmed by 4 bases and J by 4 bases, leaving 17 bases between them. Per germline, CDR1 SGHRS and CDR2 YFSETQ. The length of the CDR3 is 16 residues. The CDR3 protein is CASSESGKVSTGELFF. The DNA of the CDR3 is TGCGCCAGCAGCGAATCCGGGAAGGTCAGCACCGGGGAGCTGTTTTTT. The full variable domain, in which reference TRBV5-1 and TRBJ2-2 provide the parts outside the CDR3, is KAGVTQTPRYLIKTRGQQVTLSCSPISGHRSVSWYQQTPGQGLQFLFEYFSETQRNKGNFPGRFSGRQFSNSRSEMNVSTLELGDSALYLCASSESGKVSTGELFFGEGSRLTVL.

This clonotype has just a few counts. In nucleotides, the CDR3 is TGTGCCACCTCGGGCGCCCAAGAGACCCAGTACTTC. Translated, it gives CATSGAQETQYF. The rearrangement joins TRBV24-1 to TRBJ2-5, with D unresolved. CDR3 length equals 12 residues. Trimming removed 9 bases from V and 1 base from J, with 8 bases in between. CDR1 KGHDR and CDR2 SFDVKD come from the germline V gene.

V usage is TRBV7-9 and J usage is TRBJ1-1; D unresolved. V was trimmed by 1 base and J by 1 base, leaving 10 bases between them. Germline-derived CDR1 and CDR2 are SEHNR and FQNEAQ (reference sequence). This CDR3 spans 15 amino acids. The DNA for the CDR3 is TGTGCCAGCAGCTTAGTGGCAGTCAGGAACACTGAAGCTTTCTTT. It translates to CASSLVAVRNTEAFF. Together with reference TRBV7-9 and TRBJ1-1, the CDR3 gives the full variable domain: DTGVSQNPRHKITKRGQNVTFRCDPISEHNRLYWYRQTLGQGPEFLTYFQNEAQLEKSRLLSDRFSAERPKGSFSTLEIQRTEQGDSAMYLCASSLVAVRNTEAFFGQGTRLTVV.

In this sample, this clonotype turned up many times. The rearrangement links TRBV10-3 to TRBJ1-2, with no clear D. Trimming shortened V by 2 bases and J by 6 bases, and 13 bases separated the two germline ends. There are 14 residues in the CDR3. CDR1 ENHRY and CDR2 SYGVKD come from the germline V gene. The DNA of the CDR3 is TGTGCCATCAGTGAGGGCGCGCGAGACAATGGCTACACCTTC. Protein sequence: CAISEGARDNGYTF.

This chain uses TRBV11-2 with TRBJ1-6; 8 bases are a match to TRBD1. The ends lost 4 bases at V and 2 bases at J; junction bases unmatched: 7. This CDR3 comprises 17 residues. Per the germline V gene, CDR1 is SGHAT and CDR2 is FQNNGV. CDR3 DNA: TGTGCCAGCAGCTCTGGACAGGGACGAACCTATAATTCACCCCTCCACTTT. It specifies CASSSGQGRTYNSPLHF.

This clonotype was recorded many times. This rearrangement joins TRBV24-1 to TRBJ2-2; 9 bases agree with TRBD1. V gave up 1 base and J gave up 2 bases; unmatched junction bases: 7. Germline CDR1 is KGHDR and CDR2 is SFDVKD. CDR3 length equals 18 residues. The CDR3 protein is CATSDLKDRGFNTGELFF. The CDR3 DNA reads as TGTGCCACCAGTGATTTAAAGGACAGGGGTTTTAACACCGGGGAGCTGTTTTTT.

The V call is TRBV7-6, the J call TRBJ1-1; tentative D call: TRBD1 (5 bases). V was pared by 3 bases and J by 1 base, with 12 bases between. The germline CDR1 and CDR2 sequences are SGHVS and FNYEAQ. This CDR3 contains 15 residues. In DNA, the CDR3 is TGTGCCAGCAGCTTCCCCCGGGGGGAGAACACTGAAGCTTTCTTT. It encodes CASSFPRGENTEAFF.

As regards this clonotype: Being one base from a much bigger clone, this may be a read error. The rearrangement uses TRBV7-8 and TRBJ1-1; D unresolved. The CDR3 sequence is 12 residues long. V lost 3 bases, J lost 8 bases, and 10 bases lay in between. Germline V gene sequence: CDR1 SGHVS, CDR2 FQNEAQ. CDR3 DNA: TGTGCCAGCAGCTTTACAAGGACCGAAGCTTTCTTT. Protein sequence: CASSFTRTEAFF.

This clonotype showed up just a few times. This rearrangement joins TRBV28 to TRBJ2-5, with 7 bases lining up with TRBD1. CDR1 is MDHEN and CDR2 is SYDVKM in the germline V gene. V shed 6 bases and J 0 bases; nucleotides not matched to a gene: 13. The CDR3 contains 17 residues. CDR3 DNA sequence: TGTGCCAGCAGCAATTCCCCCGGGACAGAGTACCAAGAGACCCAGTACTTC. Encoded protein: CASSNSPGTEYQETQYF.

This clonotype was seen a handful of times. The V gene is TRBV10-3, the J gene TRBJ2-5, with 14 positions matching TRBD2. Germline CDR1 reads ENHRY; CDR2 reads SYGVKD. The ends lost 6 bases at V and 1 base at J; junction bases unmatched: 4. CDR3 length: 16 residues. CDR3 sequence: CAISGLAGGSQETQYF. As DNA, the CDR3 is TGTGCCATCAGCGGACTAGCGGGGGGCTCCCAAGAGACCCAGTACTTC.

The chain combines TRBV21-1 with TRBJ2-3; the table's D call TRBD1 went unverified against the DNA. TRBV21-1 is given as a pseudogene. This CDR3 spans 18 amino acids. Here the CDR3 DNA reads TGTGCCAGCTTACATCGCAGGGTCGGACCCTTCACAACAGATACGCAGTATTTT. The encoded protein is CASLHRRVGPFTTDTQYF.

This clonotype was seen ten or more times. The J gene is TRBJ1-5, the V gene TRBV12-3 or TRBV12-4; D is ambiguous. The V end was cut by 6 bases, the J end by 4 bases, with 10 bases between. The length of the CDR3 is 13 residues. The CDR3 bases are TGTGCCAGCAGCACACGGGAGAATCAGCCCCAGCATTTT. The encoded protein is CASSTRENQPQHF.

The chain couples TRBV5-5 to TRBJ2-7; 8 bases agree with TRBD1. The germline V gene has CDR1 SGHKS and CDR2 YYEKEE (reference sequence). CDR3 length equals 12 residues. CDR3 protein: CVSSKGQGRQYV. DNA of the CDR3: TGTGTCAGCAGTAAAGGACAGGGCCGGCAGTACGTC.

J is TRBJ1-4 and V is TRBV6-6; no clear D. Trimming shortened V by 5 bases and J by 5 bases, and 3 bases separated the two germline ends. CDR1 is MNHNY, CDR2 SVGAGI, per germline (reference sequence). This CDR3 spans 11 amino acids. The CDR3 coding sequence is TGTGCCAGCAGTAAGAATGAAAAACTGTTTTTT. Translation: CASSKNEKLFF.

This clonotype was counted only a few times. The V call is TRBV24-1, the J call TRBJ2-5; 11 bases are shared with TRBD2. The germline CDR1 and CDR2 sequences are KGHDR and SFDVKD. J was trimmed by 1 base and V by 9 bases; bases with no gene match: 3. The CDR3 contains 14 residues. The CDR3 spells CATGLAGPQETQYF. CDR3 bases: TGTGCCACCGGACTAGCGGGTCCCCAAGAGACCCAGTACTTC.

This clonotype came up a few times. The chain recombines TRBV12-3 or TRBV12-4 with TRBJ2-1, with D perhaps TRBD1 (6 bases). V shed 7 bases and J shed 2 bases, with 18 bases lying between them. CDR3 size: 16 residues. As DNA, the CDR3 is TGTGCCAGCACCTTAGAGGGGACACTGCCCTACAATGAGCAGTTCTTC. As protein: CASTLEGTLPYNEQFF.

This clonotype was counted between two and nine times. This chain uses TRBV29-1 with TRBJ2-3, with a weak D call TRBD1 (6 bases). The CDR3 has 14 residues. Looked up from germline, CDR1 is SQVTM and CDR2 is ANQGSEA. Trimming shortened V by 6 bases and J by 2 bases, and 15 bases separated the two germline ends. The CDR3 DNA follows: TGCAGCGTAGGGAAAGGACAGTCCACAGATACGCAGTATTTT. This translates into CSVGKGQSTDTQYF.

The chain recombines TRBV5-4 with TRBJ2-7, with 7 positions matching TRBD2. Per the germline V gene, CDR1 is SGHNT and CDR2 is YYREEE (reference sequence). Losses at the gene ends were 4 bases for V and 7 bases for J; bases not matched to a gene: 14. The CDR3 is 15 residues long. The CDR3 reads CASSPGGGGLREQYV. DNA of the CDR3: TGTGCCAGCAGCCCCGGCGGCGGGGGACTACGTGAGCAGTACGTC.

This clonotype was seen a handful of times. The gene calls are TRBV7-8 and TRBJ2-1; D is ambiguous. V was shortened by 1 base and J by 5 bases, with 15 bases between the two germline ends. The germline V gene has CDR1 SGHVS and CDR2 FQNEAQ. This CDR3 spans 16 amino acids. The CDR3 protein is CASSLGAFPSDNEQFF. The CDR3 coding sequence is TGTGCCAGCAGCTTAGGGGCTTTCCCCTCAGACAATGAGCAGTTCTTC.

V usage is TRBV18 and J usage is TRBJ1-2; unclear D gene. V lost 3 bases and J 4 bases, leaving 12 bases between the germline ends. CDR3 length: 14 residues. Germline lookup yields CDR1 KGHSH and CDR2 LQKENI. The CDR3 sequence is CASSPSDGPYGYTF. The DNA for the CDR3 is TGTGCCAGCTCACCCTCGGACGGTCCCTATGGCTACACCTTC.

This clonotype came up many times. The chain employs TRBV12-3 or TRBV12-4 and TRBJ2-1; 12 bases map to TRBD2. Trimming cost V 11 bases and J 2 bases; bases outside gene matches: 16. The CDR3 consists of 18 residues. The CDR3 DNA sequence: TGTGCCCCCCCCAATACTAGCGGGGGGCTGACTCCCTACAATGAGCAGTTCTTC. This sequence encodes CAPPNTSGGLTPYNEQFF.

This clonotype appeared many times. The V and J genes are TRBV5-1 and TRBJ2-5; TRBD2 agrees at 8 bases. The germline V gene encodes CDR1 SGHRS and CDR2 YFSETQ. This CDR3 has 17 residues. V was clipped by 4 bases and J by 4 bases; unmatched bases: 15. Written as DNA, the CDR3 is TGCGCCAGCAGCCCTTCCCCCACCGGGGGGGCCGGAGAGACCCAGTACTTC. Its protein product is CASSPSPTGGAGETQYF.

This chain connects TRBV15 to TRBJ2-5, with 8 bases fitting TRBD2. Germline CDR1 and CDR2: LNHNV and YYDKDF (reference sequence). CDR3 length: 15 amino acids. The ends lost 4 bases at V and 3 bases at J; junction bases unmatched: 7. CDR3 DNA: TGTGCCACCAGCATCGGGGGGGCGGAAAAAGAGACCCAGTACTTC. Translated, it gives CATSIGGAEKETQYF.